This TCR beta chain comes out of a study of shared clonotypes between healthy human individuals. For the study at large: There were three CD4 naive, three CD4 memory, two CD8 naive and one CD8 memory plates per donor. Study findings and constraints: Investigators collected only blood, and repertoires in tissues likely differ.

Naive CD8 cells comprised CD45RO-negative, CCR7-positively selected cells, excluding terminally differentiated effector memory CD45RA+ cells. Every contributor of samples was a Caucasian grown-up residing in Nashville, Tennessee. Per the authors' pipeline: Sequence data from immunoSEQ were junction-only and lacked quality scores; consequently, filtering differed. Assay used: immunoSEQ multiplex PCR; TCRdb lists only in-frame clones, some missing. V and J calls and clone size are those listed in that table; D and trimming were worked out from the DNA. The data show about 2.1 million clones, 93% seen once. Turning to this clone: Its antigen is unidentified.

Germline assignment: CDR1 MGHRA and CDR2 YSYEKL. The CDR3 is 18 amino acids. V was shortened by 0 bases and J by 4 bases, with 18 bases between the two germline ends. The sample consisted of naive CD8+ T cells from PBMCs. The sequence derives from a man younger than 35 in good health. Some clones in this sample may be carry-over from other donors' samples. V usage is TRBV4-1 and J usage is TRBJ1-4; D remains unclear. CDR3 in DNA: TGCGCCAGCAGCCAAGAGCCGGTCGTGACGCAAAGTAATGAAAAACTGTTTTTT. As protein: CASSQEPVVTQSNEKLFF.